The 6 T cell receptor beta chains in this list originate from one sample, sequenced in a study of shared clonotypes between healthy human individuals. Using immunoSEQ multiplex PCR, the repertoire was profiled, and TCRdb retains in-frame clones only, with some absent. Counted here are a few million clones, over 85% occurring once; the ten biggest clones make up about 0.37%. Sequenced input: naive CD4+ T cells from PBMCs. The sample's subset: CD45RA+ positively selected. Source of these receptors: a man younger than 35 in good health. Some clones in this sample may be carry-over from other donors' samples.

With regard to this clone: Other DNA variants within this sample encode the same CDR3. The chain couples TRBV29-1 to TRBJ2-4; D ambiguous. From germline, CDR1 is SQVTM and CDR2 ANQGSEA. This CDR3 is 13 amino acids long. V lost 7 bases, J lost 0 bases, and 10 bases lay in between. The CDR3 spells CSAVGQAKNIQYF. As DNA, the CDR3 is TGCAGCGCGGTTGGCCAAGCCAAAAACATTCAGTACTTC.

Comments on this clone: The same CDR3 is also encoded by other DNA sequences in this sample. The V call is TRBV28, the J call TRBJ1-2; 8 positions match TRBD1. Germline-derived CDR1 and CDR2 are MDHEN and SYDVKM. With 4 bases clipped from V and 8 bases from J, the junction kept 3 bases outside the gene matches. The CDR3 sequence is 12 residues long. The CDR3 DNA reads as TGTGCCAGCAGTTCAGGGACAGGCGGCTACACCTTC. This translates into CASSSGTGGYTF.

This chain joins TRBV2 and TRBJ2-5, with D maybe TRBD2 (5 bases). Between the trimmed V and J ends, which lost 4 bases and 2 bases, there was a span of 11 bases. Germline CDR1 reads SNHLY; CDR2 reads FYNNEI. The CDR3 contains 14 residues. CDR3 sequence (DNA): TGTGCCAGCAGTGCCAGGAGGAGTCAAGAGACCCAGTACTTC. It yields the protein CASSARRSQETQYF.

The chain recombines TRBV9 with TRBJ2-2, with 12 bases aligning to TRBD2. Germline CDR1 is SGDLS and CDR2 is YYNGEE. The CDR3 is made up of 17 amino acids. Trimming removed 0 bases from V and 7 bases from J; junction bases left unmatched: 7. DNA of the CDR3: TGTGCCAGCAGCGTAGCTGGACTAGCGGGATTAGTCGGGGAGCTGTTTTTT. Its protein product is CASSVAGLAGLVGELFF. Together with reference TRBV9 and TRBJ2-2, the CDR3 gives the full variable domain: DSGVTQTPKHLITATGQRVTLRCSPRSGDLSVYWYQQSLDQGLQFLIQYYNGEERAKGNILERFSAQQFPDLHSELNLSSLELGDSALYFCASSVAGLAGLVGELFFGEGSRLTVL.

The chain has TRBV11-2 and TRBJ2-1; 14 bases line up with TRBD2. Germline-derived CDR1 and CDR2 are SGHAT and FQNNGV. The CDR3 contains 16 residues. V was clipped by 5 bases and J by 7 bases; unmatched bases: 7. The CDR3 loop reads CASSPRLAGGPNEQFF. The CDR3 nucleotides are TGTGCCAGCAGCCCCAGACTAGCGGGAGGGCCTAATGAGCAGTTCTTC.

V and J are TRBV11-3 and TRBJ2-5; 8 nucleotides agree with TRBD1. The length of the CDR3 is 15 residues. J was trimmed by 5 bases and V by 3 bases; bases with no gene match: 8. The germline gives CDR1 SGHNT, CDR2 YENEEA. DNA of the CDR3: TGTGCCAGCAGCTTGGGCAGGGGGCGTTGGGAGACCCAGTACTTC. This codes for CASSLGRGRWETQYF.